Below, 3 T cell receptor beta chains from the same sample are listed, as sequenced in a study of cytomegalovirus exposure and HLA in healthy donors. Use of 60 Vbeta and 13 Jbeta primers characterized the PCR. Profiling relied on immunoSEQ multiplex PCR, and the TCRdb table lists in-frame clones only, not all of them. The repertoire holds some 190,000 clones, with roughly four fifths as singletons. The material sequenced was PBMCs. Every receptor here comes from a young woman in good health and CMV-seropositive.

DNA for the CDR3: TGTGCCAGCAGCTCCGCGACAGGGACCCTCTCCTACGAGCAGTACTTC. The encoded protein is CASSSATGTLSYEQYF. V and J are TRBV7-9 and TRBJ2-7, with 7 bases fitting TRBD1. Germline CDR1 is SEHNR and CDR2 is FQNEAQ (reference sequence). This CDR3 region has 16 residues. V gave up 4 bases and J gave up 0 bases; unmatched junction bases: 9.

A few counts support this clone. The chain recombines TRBV4-3 with TRBJ1-4; D gene uncertain. V shed 3 bases and J shed 4 bases, with 18 bases lying between them. The CDR3 has 17 residues. CDR1 LGHNA and CDR2 YSLEER come from the germline V gene. CDR3 coding DNA: TGCGCCAGCAGCCATCTCAAAGGCGGCGGCTTTAATGAAAAACTGTTTTTT. Translated: CASSHLKGGGFNEKLFF.

J is TRBJ2-3 and V is TRBV4-2, with D possibly being TRBD2 (6 bases). Trimming removed 3 bases from V and 4 bases from J, with 14 bases in between. The CDR3 has 15 residues. Germline assignment: CDR1 LGHNA and CDR2 YNFKEQ. The CDR3 protein is CASSHRGGEADTQYF. CDR3 DNA: TGTGCCAGCAGCCACCGTGGCGGGGAGGCAGATACGCAGTATTTT.